These T cell receptor beta chains were read from a single sample in a study of human T cells and chemical hapten exposure. TCRdb analysed the RACE reads with MiXCR anew, one entry per CDR3 protein. The repertoire holds roughly 260,000 distinct CDR3 sequences, with approximately 8.4% as singletons. Sequenced material: whole blood, taken in connection with sensitization to the hapten diphenylcyclopropenone (DPC). The source of these receptors is a middle-aged woman with alopecia areata. Some clones in this sample may be carry-over from other donors' samples. CDR3s include the opening cysteine and the closing phenylalanine or tryptophan. The order of the fields is J gene, clone size, D gene, V gene, CDR3 protein, CDR3 DNA. The D gene is left open where the match is weak. The size of a clone is reported for some rows only, either as once, few or many, or as a class for expanded clones.

>TRBJ2-5|.|TRBD2|TRBV5-1
CASTPGLGQETQYF
TGCGCCAGCACCCCGGGACTAGGCCAAGAGACCCAGTACTTC
>TRBJ2-4|.|.|TRBV20-1
CSASADWLAKNIQYF
TGCAGTGCTAGTGCGGACTGGCTAGCCAAAAACATTCAGTACTTC
>TRBJ2-1|.|TRBD1|TRBV5-4
CASSSTGATYNEQFF
TGTGCCAGCAGCTCGACAGGGGCAACCTACAATGAGCAGTTCTTC
>TRBJ1-2|many|.|TRBV29-1
CSVEDGPALGYTF
TGCAGCGTTGAAGACGGACCGGCTCTAGGCTACACCTTC
>TRBJ2-2|.|TRBD1|TRBV24-1
CATSDATGAATGELFF
TGTGCCACCAGTGATGCTACAGGGGCTGCCACCGGGGAGCTGTTTTTT
>TRBJ2-3|few|TRBD2|TRBV6-2/TRBV6-3
CASKAGGGDTQYF
TGTGCCAGCAAAGCGGGAGGAGGTGATACGCAGTATTTT
>TRBJ2-1|.|.|TRBV6-5
CASSYSIRYEQFF
TGTGCCAGCAGTTACTCGATACGATATGAGCAGTTCTTC
>TRBJ2-3|medium-sized|.|TRBV24-1
CATRDQGTDTQYF
TGTGCCACCAGGGATCAGGGCACAGATACGCAGTATTTT
>TRBJ2-5|few|TRBD2|TRBV28
CASSLSGGQETQYF
TGTGCCAGCAGTTTATCGGGGGGGCAGGAGACCCAGTACTTC
>TRBJ2-3|many|.|TRBV7-3
CASSASSSDTQYF
TGTGCCAGCAGCGCAAGTTCATCAGATACGCAGTATTTT
>TRBJ2-1|.|.|TRBV7-2
CASSVPVNYNEQFF
TGTGCCAGCAGCGTACCGGTAAACTACAATGAGCAGTTCTTC
>TRBJ1-2|many|.|TRBV4-3
CASSQVRNYGYTF
TGCGCCAGCAGCCAAGTGAGGAACTATGGCTACACCTTC
>TRBJ1-2|few|TRBD1|TRBV5-1
CASSSGTGIYGYTF
TGCGCCAGCAGCTCCGGGACAGGGATCTATGGCTACACCTTC
>TRBJ1-5|few|.|TRBV2
CAIGPPRTSNQPQHF
TGTGCCATAGGCCCCCCGCGCACTAGCAATCAGCCCCAGCATTTT
>TRBJ2-5|many|.|TRBV6-2/TRBV6-3
CASSPQGRGETQYF
TGTGCCAGCAGTCCACAGGGAAGAGGAGAGACCCAGTACTTC
>TRBJ2-3|few|TRBD1|TRBV2
CASRRGPSSTDTQYF
TGTGCCAGCAGGAGGGGGCCCTCTAGCACAGATACGCAGTATTTT
>TRBJ2-7|few|.|TRBV4-2
CASSQVSGRFSYEQYF
TGTGCCAGCAGCCAAGTTTCCGGGCGATTCTCCTACGAGCAGTACTTC
>TRBJ2-5|few|.|TRBV6-5
CASMRRGRLETQYF
TGTGCCAGCATGCGCCGGGGGCGATTAGAGACCCAGTACTTC
>TRBJ2-3|.|.|TRBV18
CTSSPAGSSTDTQYF
TGTACCAGCTCACCAGCGGGCTCTAGCACAGATACGCAGTATTTT
>TRBJ2-1|.|TRBD2|TRBV7-2
CASSLWGGRAPHEQFF
TGTGCCAGCAGCTTATGGGGCGGGAGGGCCCCCCATGAGCAGTTCTTC
>TRBJ1-1|.|.|TRBV7-2
CASSLPRGGTEAFF
TGTGCCAGCAGCCTCCCGAGAGGGGGAACTGAAGCTTTCTTT
>TRBJ1-2|.|.|TRBV6-2/TRBV6-3
CASSQTPSYGYTF
TGTGCCAGCAGTCAAACCCCGTCCTATGGCTACACCTTC
>TRBJ2-1|many|TRBD2|TRBV5-1
CASSEGLAGYNEQFF
TGCGCCAGCAGCGAGGGACTAGCGGGATACAATGAGCAGTTCTTC
>TRBJ1-4|.|TRBD1|TRBV7-9
CASRSGTGDEKLFF
TGTGCCAGCCGGTCTGGGACAGGGGATGAAAAACTGTTTTTT
>TRBJ2-3|.|.|TRBV7-3
CASRSIGTDTQYF
TGTGCCAGCAGATCCATTGGCACAGATACGCAGTATTTT
>TRBJ1-1|.|.|TRBV2
CASSEDAGVNTEAFF
TGTGCCAGCAGTGAAGACGCAGGGGTGAACACTGAAGCTTTCTTT
>TRBJ1-1|many|TRBD1|TRBV28
CATAGTGGTEAFF
TGTGCCACAGCCGGGACAGGGGGCACTGAAGCTTTCTTT
>TRBJ2-1|few|.|TRBV27
CASSPLRPAMSVGFSYNEQFF
TGTGCCAGCAGTCCACTCCGGCCGGCTATGAGCGTCGGGTTCTCCTACAATGAGCAGTTCTTC
>TRBJ2-5|few|.|TRBV7-2
CASSGPSQETQYF
TGTGCCAGCAGCGGACCCTCCCAAGAGACCCAGTACTTC
>TRBJ2-4|.|TRBD1|TRBV28
CASSLSFLRGPALNIQYF
TGTGCCAGCAGTTTGTCTTTCCTAAGGGGGCCGGCTCTAAACATTCAGTACTTC
>TRBJ1-1|few|.|TRBV7-9
CASSLLQGDTEAFF
TGTGCCAGCAGCTTATTACAGGGAGACACTGAAGCTTTCTTT
>TRBJ1-2|.|TRBD1|TRBV27
CASSSTRQGLTLYGYTF
TGTGCCAGCAGTTCCACCCGACAGGGACTAACCCTCTATGGCTACACCTTC
>TRBJ2-5|.|.|TRBV6-6
CASSYPQPSETQYF
TGTGCCAGCAGTTACCCCCAGCCGTCGGAGACCCAGTACTTC
>TRBJ2-3|.|TRBD2|TRBV10-2
CASRPTSGRPSTDTQYF
TGCGCCAGCAGGCCAACTAGCGGGAGGCCAAGCACAGATACGCAGTATTTT
>TRBJ2-4|.|TRBD1|TRBV18
CATSQTGVMDIQYF
TGTGCCACCTCGCAAACAGGGGTGATGGACATTCAGTACTTC
>TRBJ1-1|.|TRBD1|TRBV7-2
CASSFYETGGTEAFF
TGTGCCAGCAGCTTTTATGAGACAGGGGGCACTGAAGCTTTCTTT
>TRBJ2-3|.|.|TRBV28
CASSFTSSTDTQYF
TGTGCCAGCAGTTTTACTAGCAGCACAGATACGCAGTATTTT
>TRBJ1-1|.|.|TRBV6-2/TRBV6-3
CASSPAVARGSTEAFF
TGTGCCAGCAGTCCCGCCGTTGCCCGAGGAAGCACTGAAGCTTTCTTT
>TRBJ2-3|.|.|TRBV14
CASSTRSPRDQNTDTQYF
TGTGCCAGCAGCACCCGAAGCCCTCGGGACCAAAACACAGATACGCAGTATTTT
>TRBJ2-7|few|.|TRBV6-5
CASSYTQGRGQYF
TGTGCCAGCAGTTACACCCAGGGGAGGGGGCAGTACTTC
>TRBJ2-3|few|.|TRBV5-1
CASSPFRSTDTQYF
TGCGCCAGCAGCCCCTTTAGGAGCACAGATACGCAGTATTTT
>TRBJ2-3|few|TRBD2|TRBV7-2
CASRYSGPSDTQYF
TGTGCCAGCAGATATAGCGGGCCCTCAGATACGCAGTATTTT
>TRBJ2-2|many|.|TRBV10-3
CAIMGFPTGELFF
TGTGCCATCATGGGCTTTCCCACCGGGGAGCTGTTTTTT
>TRBJ1-3|many|.|TRBV20-1
CSARERGSGNTIYF
TGCAGTGCTAGAGAGAGGGGCTCTGGAAACACCATATATTTT
>TRBJ2-2|.|.|TRBV12-3/TRBV12-4
CASAPPDLRPNTGELFF
TGTGCCAGCGCCCCCCCCGACTTGCGGCCGAACACCGGGGAGCTGTTTTTT
>TRBJ1-1|many|TRBD1|TRBV6-5
CASSYGTEDTEAFF
TGTGCCAGCAGTTACGGGACAGAGGACACTGAAGCTTTCTTT
>TRBJ1-5|.|.|TRBV5-1
CASSWDGRSNQPQHF
TGCGCCAGCAGCTGGGATGGCCGGAGCAATCAGCCCCAGCATTTT
>TRBJ1-4|many|.|TRBV28
CASSFRGRNEKLFF
TGTGCCAGCAGTTTCAGGGGAAGGAATGAAAAACTGTTTTTT
>TRBJ1-2|many|.|TRBV12-3/TRBV12-4
CASTMGTDGYTF
TGTGCCAGCACCATGGGGACGGATGGCTACACCTTC
>TRBJ2-3|few|.|TRBV6-2/TRBV6-3
CASSWAFGNPDTQYF
TGTGCCAGCAGTTGGGCCTTCGGGAACCCAGATACGCAGTATTTT
>TRBJ2-1|.|TRBD2|TRBV20-1
CSASAGRGLAGIYNEQFF
TGCAGTGCTAGTGCGGGGCGGGGTCTAGCGGGAATCTACAATGAGCAGTTCTTC
>TRBJ1-1|few|TRBD1|TRBV6-1
CASSTWTGVGTEAFF
TGTGCCAGCAGTACCTGGACAGGGGTAGGGACTGAAGCTTTCTTT
>TRBJ2-5|few|TRBD1|TRBV7-3
CASSAQGAKETQYF
TGTGCCAGCAGCGCCCAGGGGGCTAAAGAGACCCAGTACTTC
>TRBJ1-5|.|.|TRBV30
CAWSVMGGPGPQHF
TGTGCCTGGAGTGTGATGGGGGGCCCGGGGCCCCAGCATTTT
>TRBJ2-1|.|TRBD2|TRBV11-2
CASSFFPGLAGINEQFF
TGTGCCAGCAGCTTCTTCCCGGGACTAGCGGGAATCAATGAGCAGTTCTTC
>TRBJ1-1|.|.|TRBV28
CASSSPVGAGNTEAFF
TGTGCCAGCAGTTCCCCCGTAGGGGCCGGGAACACTGAAGCTTTCTTT
>TRBJ1-2|.|.|TRBV9
CASSPLYREIGYGYTF
TGTGCCAGCAGTCCTCTCTACAGGGAGATCGGATATGGCTACACCTTC
>TRBJ1-1|few|.|TRBV4-3
CASSQDGRQTEAFF
TGCGCCAGCAGCCAAGATGGCAGGCAGACTGAAGCTTTCTTT
>TRBJ1-1|few|TRBD1|TRBV29-1
CSVDDRAGWTEAFF
TGCAGCGTTGATGACAGGGCGGGATGGACTGAAGCTTTCTTT
>TRBJ1-1|.|.|TRBV6-5
CASSSQGFGNTEAFF
TGTGCCAGCAGTTCTCAGGGATTTGGGAACACTGAAGCTTTCTTT